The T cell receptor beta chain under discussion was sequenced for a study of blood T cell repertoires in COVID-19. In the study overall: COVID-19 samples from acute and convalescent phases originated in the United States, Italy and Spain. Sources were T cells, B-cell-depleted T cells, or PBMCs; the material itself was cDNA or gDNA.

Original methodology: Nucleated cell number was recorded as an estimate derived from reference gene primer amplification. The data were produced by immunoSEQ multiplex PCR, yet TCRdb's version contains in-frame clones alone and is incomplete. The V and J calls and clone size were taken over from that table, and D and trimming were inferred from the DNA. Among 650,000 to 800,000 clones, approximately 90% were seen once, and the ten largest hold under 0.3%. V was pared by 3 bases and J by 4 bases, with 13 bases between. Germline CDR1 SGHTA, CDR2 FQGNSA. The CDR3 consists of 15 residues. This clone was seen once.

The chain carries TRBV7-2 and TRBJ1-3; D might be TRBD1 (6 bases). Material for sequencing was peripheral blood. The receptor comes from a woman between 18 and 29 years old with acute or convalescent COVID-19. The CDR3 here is CASSFPGAIGNTIYF. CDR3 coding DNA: TGTGCCAGCAGCTTCCCAGGGGCGATCGGAAACACCATATATTTT.